This T cell receptor beta chain appears in the sequencing data of a study of T cell changes during pregnancy in multiple sclerosis. Data came from immunoSEQ multiplex PCR; TCRdb stores just in-frame clones and leaves some out. The sample contains tens of thousands of clones, roughly 92% of which appear only once. As for this clone: Other DNA variants within this sample encode the same CDR3.

After removal of 3 bases from V and 2 bases from J, the junction contained 0 bases not matched to a gene. Germline-derived CDR1 and CDR2 are KGHSH and LQKENI. The CDR3 runs 14 residues. Material: CD8+ T cells from peripheral blood mononuclear cells, obtained in the second trimester of pregnancy. The TCR originated in a female donor with multiple sclerosis, enrolled in a pregnancy study. This chain links TRBV18 with TRBJ2-7, with 11 bases matching TRBD1. CDR3 in amino acids: CASSPGQGAYEQYF. DNA of the CDR3: TGTGCCAGCTCACCGGGACAGGGGGCCTACGAGCAGTACTTC.